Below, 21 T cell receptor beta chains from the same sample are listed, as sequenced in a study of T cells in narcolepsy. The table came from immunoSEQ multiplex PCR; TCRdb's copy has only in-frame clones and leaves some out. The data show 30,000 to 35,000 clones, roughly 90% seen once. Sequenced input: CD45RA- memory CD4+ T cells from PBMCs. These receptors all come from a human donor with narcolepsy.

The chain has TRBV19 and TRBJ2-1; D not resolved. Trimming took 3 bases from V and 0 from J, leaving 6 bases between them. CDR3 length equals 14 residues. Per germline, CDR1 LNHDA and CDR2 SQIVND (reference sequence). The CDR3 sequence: CASSMGDSYNEQFF. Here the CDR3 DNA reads TGTGCCAGTAGTATGGGTGACTCCTACAATGAGCAGTTCTTC.

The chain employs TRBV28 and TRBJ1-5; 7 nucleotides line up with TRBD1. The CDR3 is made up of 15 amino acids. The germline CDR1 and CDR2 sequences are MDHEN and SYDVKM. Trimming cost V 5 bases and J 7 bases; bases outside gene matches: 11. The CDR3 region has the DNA TGTGCCAGCAGTCCCCCTGCAGGGGGTGGGCAGCCCCAGCATTTT. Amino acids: CASSPPAGGGQPQHF. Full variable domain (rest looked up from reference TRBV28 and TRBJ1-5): DVKVTQSSRYLVKRTGEKVFLECVQDMDHENMFWYRQDPGLGLRLIYFSYDVKMKEKGDIPEGYSVSREKKERFSLILESASTNQTSMYLCASSPPAGGGQPQHFGDGTRLSIL.

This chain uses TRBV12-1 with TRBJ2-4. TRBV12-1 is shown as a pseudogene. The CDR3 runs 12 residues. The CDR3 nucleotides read TGTGCCAGCTCTGGTGGGTTGGCCATTCAGTACTTC. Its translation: CASSGGLAIQYF.

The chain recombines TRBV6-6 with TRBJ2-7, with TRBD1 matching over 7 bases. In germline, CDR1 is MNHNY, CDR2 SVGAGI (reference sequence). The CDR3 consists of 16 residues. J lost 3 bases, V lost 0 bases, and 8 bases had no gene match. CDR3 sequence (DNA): TGTGCCAGCAGTTACTCGAAAGGGACAGAGGTCTACGAGCAGTACTTC. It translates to CASSYSKGTEVYEQYF.

Here the CDR3 reads CASSSVLSSYEQYF. The CDR3 DNA sequence: TGTGCCAGCAGTTCCGTCCTATCTTCCTACGAGCAGTACTTC. This chain joins TRBV28 and TRBJ2-7; D ambiguous. Germline-derived CDR1 and CDR2 are MDHEN and SYDVKM. V lost 4 bases to trimming and J lost 1 base, with 11 bases between them. The CDR3 sequence is 14 residues long.

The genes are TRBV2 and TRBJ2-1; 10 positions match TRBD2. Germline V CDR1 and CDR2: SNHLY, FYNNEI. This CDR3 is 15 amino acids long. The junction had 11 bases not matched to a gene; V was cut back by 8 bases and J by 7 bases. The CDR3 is CASAKGLANLNEQFF. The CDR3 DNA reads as TGTGCCAGCGCGAAGGGACTAGCGAATTTAAATGAGCAGTTCTTC.

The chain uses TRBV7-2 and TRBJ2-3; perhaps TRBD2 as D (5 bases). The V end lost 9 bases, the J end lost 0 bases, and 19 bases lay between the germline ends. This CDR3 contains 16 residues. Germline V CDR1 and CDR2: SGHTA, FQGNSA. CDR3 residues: CASGLGSGSSTDTQYF. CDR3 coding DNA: TGTGCCAGTGGATTGGGGAGCGGCAGTAGCACAGATACGCAGTATTTT.

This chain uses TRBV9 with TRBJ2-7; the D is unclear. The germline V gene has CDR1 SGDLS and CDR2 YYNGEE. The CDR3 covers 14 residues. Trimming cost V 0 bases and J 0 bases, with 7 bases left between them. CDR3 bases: TGTGCCAGCAGCGTAGCTGAAAGCTCCTACGAGCAGTACTTC. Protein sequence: CASSVAESSYEQYF.

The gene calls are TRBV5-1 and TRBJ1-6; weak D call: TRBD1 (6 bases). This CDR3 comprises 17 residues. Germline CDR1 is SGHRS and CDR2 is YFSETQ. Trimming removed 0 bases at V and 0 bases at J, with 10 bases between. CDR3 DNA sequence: TGCGCCAGCAGCTTGGTTCAGGGGAGCTCCTATAATTCACCCCTCCACTTT. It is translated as CASSLVQGSSYNSPLHF.

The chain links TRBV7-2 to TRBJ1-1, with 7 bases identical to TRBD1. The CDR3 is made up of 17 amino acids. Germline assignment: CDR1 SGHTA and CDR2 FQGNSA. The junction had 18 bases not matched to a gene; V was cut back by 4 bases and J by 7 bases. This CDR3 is CASSSRRGRYSDGEAFF. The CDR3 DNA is TGTGCCAGCAGCTCCCGGAGGGGGCGATACTCGGACGGTGAAGCTTTCTTT.

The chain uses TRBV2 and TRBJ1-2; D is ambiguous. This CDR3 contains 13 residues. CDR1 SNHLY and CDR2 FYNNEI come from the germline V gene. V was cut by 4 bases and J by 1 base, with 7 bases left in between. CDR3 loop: CASSANYNYGYTF. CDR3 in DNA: TGTGCCAGCAGTGCCAATTATAACTATGGCTACACCTTC.

The CDR3 sequence is CARSFSRRIQETQYF. The CDR3 DNA is TGTGCCAGAAGCTTCTCTCGGCGGATCCAAGAGACCCAGTACTTC. The chain has TRBV5-3 and TRBJ2-5; D remains unclear. TRBV5-3 is treated as an ORF (open reading frame) with a function not yet certain. This CDR3 contains 15 residues. Trimming took off 2 bases at V and 1 base at J, with 12 bases between the two ends.

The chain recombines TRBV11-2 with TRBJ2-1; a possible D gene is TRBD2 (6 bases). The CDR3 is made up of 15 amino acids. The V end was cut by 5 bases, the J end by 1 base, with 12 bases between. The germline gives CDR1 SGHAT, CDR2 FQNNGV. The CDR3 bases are TGTGCCAGCAGCAAATCTAGCGCTTCCTACAATGAGCAGTTCTTC. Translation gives CASSKSSASYNEQFF.

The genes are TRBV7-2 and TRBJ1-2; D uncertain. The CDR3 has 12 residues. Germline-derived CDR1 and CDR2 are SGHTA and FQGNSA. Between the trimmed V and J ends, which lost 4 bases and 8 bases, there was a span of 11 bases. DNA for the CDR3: TGTGCCAGCAGCTCAAGGTTAGGCGGCTACACCTTC. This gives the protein CASSSRLGGYTF.

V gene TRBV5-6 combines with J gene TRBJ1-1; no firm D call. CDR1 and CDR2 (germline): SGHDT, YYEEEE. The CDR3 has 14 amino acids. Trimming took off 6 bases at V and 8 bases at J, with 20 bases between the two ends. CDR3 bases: TGTGCCAGCACCCTTTATAGTTTACAGCCGGAAGCTTTCTTT. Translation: CASTLYSLQPEAFF.

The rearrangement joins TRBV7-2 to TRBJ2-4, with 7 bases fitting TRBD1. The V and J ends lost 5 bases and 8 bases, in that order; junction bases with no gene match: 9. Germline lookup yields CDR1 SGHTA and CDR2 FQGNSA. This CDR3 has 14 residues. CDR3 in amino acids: CASSTRQGVDIQYF. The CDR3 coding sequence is TGTGCCAGCAGCACTCGGCAGGGGGTGGACATTCAGTACTTC.

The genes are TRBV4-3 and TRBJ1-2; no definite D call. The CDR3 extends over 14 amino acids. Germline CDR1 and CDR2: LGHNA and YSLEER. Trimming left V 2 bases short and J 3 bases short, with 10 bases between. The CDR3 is CASSQSPSHYGYTF. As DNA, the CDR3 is TGCGCCAGCAGCCAATCCCCGTCTCACTATGGCTACACCTTC.

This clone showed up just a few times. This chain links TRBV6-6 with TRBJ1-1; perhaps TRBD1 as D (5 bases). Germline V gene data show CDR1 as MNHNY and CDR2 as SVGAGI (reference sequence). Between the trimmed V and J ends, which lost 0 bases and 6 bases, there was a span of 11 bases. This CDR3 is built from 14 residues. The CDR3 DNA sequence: TGTGCCAGCAGTTACTCAAGGGGAGCGGCTGAAGCTTTCTTT. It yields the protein CASSYSRGAAEAFF.

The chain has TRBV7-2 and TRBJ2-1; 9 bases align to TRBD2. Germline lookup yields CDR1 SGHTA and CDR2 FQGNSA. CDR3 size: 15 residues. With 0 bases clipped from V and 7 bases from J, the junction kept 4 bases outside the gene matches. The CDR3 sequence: CASSLAYSGSNEQFF. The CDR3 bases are TGTGCCAGCAGCTTAGCCTATAGCGGGAGTAATGAGCAGTTCTTC. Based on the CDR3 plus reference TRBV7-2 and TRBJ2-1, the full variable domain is GAGVSQSPSNKVTEKGKDVELRCDPISGHTALYWYRQSLGQGLEFLIYFQGNSAPDKSGLPSDRFSAERTGGSVSTLTIQRTQQEDSAVYLCASSLAYSGSNEQFFGPGTRLTVL.

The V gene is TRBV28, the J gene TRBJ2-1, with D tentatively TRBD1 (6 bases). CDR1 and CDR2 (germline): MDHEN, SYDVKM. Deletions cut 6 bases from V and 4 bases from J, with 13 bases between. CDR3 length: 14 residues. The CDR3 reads CASRTGTIYNEQFF. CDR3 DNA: TGTGCCAGCAGGACCGGGACAATATACAATGAGCAGTTCTTC.

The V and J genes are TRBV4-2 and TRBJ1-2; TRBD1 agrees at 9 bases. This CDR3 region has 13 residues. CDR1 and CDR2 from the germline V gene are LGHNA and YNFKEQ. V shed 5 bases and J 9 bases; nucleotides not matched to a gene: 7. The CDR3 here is CASSTRQGGSYTF. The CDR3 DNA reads TGTGCCAGCAGCACCCGACAGGGGGGTAGCTACACCTTC.